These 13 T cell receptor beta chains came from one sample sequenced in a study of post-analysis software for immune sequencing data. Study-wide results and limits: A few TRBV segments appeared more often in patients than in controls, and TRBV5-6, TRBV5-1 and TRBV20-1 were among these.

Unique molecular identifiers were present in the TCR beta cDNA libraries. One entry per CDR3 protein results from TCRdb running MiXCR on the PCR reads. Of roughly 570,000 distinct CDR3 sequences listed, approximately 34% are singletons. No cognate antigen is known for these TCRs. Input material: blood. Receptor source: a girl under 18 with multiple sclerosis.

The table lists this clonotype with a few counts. The chain's CDR3 is CSVEYESNYGYTF. The CDR3, as DNA: TGCAGCGTTGAATACGAATCTAACTATGGCTACACCTTC. The chain is built from TRBV29-1 and TRBJ1-2; D uncertain. This CDR3 has 13 residues. Per germline, CDR1 SQVTM and CDR2 ANQGSEA. The germline V and J ends were trimmed by 2 bases and 0 bases, with 7 bases remaining between them.

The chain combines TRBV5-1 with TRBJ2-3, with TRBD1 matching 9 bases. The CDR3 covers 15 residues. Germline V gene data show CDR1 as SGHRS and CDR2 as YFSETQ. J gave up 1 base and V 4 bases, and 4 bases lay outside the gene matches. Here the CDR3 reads CASSGTGGGTDTQYF. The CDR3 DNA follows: TGCGCCAGCAGCGGAACAGGGGGCGGCACAGATACGCAGTATTTT.

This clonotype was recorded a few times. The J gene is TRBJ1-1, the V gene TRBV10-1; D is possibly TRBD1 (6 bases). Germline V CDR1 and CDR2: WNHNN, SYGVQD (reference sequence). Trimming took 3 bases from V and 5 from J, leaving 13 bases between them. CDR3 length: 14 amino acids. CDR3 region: CASSDRGSRTEAFF. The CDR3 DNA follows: TGCGCCAGCAGTGACAGGGGATCCAGGACTGAAGCTTTCTTT.

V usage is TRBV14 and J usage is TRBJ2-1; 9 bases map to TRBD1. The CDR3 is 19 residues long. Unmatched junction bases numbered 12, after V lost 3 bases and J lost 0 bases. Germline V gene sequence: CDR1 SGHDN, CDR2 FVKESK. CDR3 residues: CASSQEGTGFFSSYNEQFF. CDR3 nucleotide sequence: TGTGCCAGCAGCCAGGAGGGGACAGGGTTTTTTTCCTCCTACAATGAGCAGTTCTTC.

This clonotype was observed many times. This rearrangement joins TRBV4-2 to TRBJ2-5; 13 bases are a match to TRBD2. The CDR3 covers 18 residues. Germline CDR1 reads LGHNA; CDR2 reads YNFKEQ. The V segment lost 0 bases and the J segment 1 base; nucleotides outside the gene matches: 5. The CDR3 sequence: CASSQDITSGGGQETQYF. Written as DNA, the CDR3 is TGTGCCAGCAGCCAAGATATAACTAGCGGGGGGGGCCAAGAGACCCAGTACTTC.

The CDR3 DNA reads TGTGCCAGCAGTTTAAACGCAGGGGTTTTGACTGAAGCTTTCTTT. Translated, it gives CASSLNAGVLTEAFF. V usage is TRBV12-3 or TRBV12-4 and J usage is TRBJ1-1, with a possible D match to TRBD1 (6 bases). Trimming took 2 bases from V and 5 from J, leaving 15 bases between them. CDR3 size: 15 residues.

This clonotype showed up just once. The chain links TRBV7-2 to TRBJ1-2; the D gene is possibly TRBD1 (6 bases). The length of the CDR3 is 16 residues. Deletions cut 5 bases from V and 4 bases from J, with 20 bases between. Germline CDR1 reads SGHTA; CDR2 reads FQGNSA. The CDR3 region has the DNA TGTACCAGCAGCCCACAACAGGGAAGAGGGACCTATGGCTACACCTTC. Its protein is CTSSPQQGRGTYGYTF.

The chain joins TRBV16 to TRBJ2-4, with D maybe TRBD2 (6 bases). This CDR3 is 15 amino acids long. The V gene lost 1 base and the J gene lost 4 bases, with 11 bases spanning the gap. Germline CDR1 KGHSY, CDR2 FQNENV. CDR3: CASSQLGGVKNIQYF. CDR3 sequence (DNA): TGTGCCAGCAGCCAATTAGGAGGGGTTAAAAACATTCAGTACTTC.

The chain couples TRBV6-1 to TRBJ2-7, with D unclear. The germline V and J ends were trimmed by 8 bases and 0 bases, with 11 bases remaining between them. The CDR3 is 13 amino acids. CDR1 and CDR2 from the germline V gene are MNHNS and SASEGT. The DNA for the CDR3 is TGTGCCAGCTCGGACGGACCCTCCTACGAGCAGTACTTC. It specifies CASSDGPSYEQYF.

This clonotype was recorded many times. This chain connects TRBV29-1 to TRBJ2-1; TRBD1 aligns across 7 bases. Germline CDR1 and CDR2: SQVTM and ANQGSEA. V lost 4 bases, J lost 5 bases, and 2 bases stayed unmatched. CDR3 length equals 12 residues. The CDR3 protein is CSVGDRNNEQFF. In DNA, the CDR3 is TGCAGCGTTGGGGACAGAAACAATGAGCAGTTCTTC.

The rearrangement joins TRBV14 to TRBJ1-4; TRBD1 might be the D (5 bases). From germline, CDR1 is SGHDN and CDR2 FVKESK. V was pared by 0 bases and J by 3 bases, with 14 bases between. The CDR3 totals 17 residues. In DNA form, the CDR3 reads TGTGCCAGCAGCCAAGATTTTGGGGGACCCTCTAATGAAAAACTGTTTTTT. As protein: CASSQDFGGPSNEKLFF.

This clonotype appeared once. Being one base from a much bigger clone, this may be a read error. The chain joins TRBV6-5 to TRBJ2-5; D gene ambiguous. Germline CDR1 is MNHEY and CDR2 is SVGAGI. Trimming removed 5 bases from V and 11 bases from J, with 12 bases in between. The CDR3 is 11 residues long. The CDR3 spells CASSQENEQYF. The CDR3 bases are TGTGCCAGCAGTCAGGAGAATGAGCAGTACTTC.

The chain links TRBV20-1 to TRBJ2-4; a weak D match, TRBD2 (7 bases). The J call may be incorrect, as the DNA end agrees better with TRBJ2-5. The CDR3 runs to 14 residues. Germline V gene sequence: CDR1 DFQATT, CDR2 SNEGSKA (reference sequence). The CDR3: CSARVGRGMETQYF. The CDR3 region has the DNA TGCAGTGCTAGAGTTGGGAGGGGGATGGAGACCCAGTACTTC.